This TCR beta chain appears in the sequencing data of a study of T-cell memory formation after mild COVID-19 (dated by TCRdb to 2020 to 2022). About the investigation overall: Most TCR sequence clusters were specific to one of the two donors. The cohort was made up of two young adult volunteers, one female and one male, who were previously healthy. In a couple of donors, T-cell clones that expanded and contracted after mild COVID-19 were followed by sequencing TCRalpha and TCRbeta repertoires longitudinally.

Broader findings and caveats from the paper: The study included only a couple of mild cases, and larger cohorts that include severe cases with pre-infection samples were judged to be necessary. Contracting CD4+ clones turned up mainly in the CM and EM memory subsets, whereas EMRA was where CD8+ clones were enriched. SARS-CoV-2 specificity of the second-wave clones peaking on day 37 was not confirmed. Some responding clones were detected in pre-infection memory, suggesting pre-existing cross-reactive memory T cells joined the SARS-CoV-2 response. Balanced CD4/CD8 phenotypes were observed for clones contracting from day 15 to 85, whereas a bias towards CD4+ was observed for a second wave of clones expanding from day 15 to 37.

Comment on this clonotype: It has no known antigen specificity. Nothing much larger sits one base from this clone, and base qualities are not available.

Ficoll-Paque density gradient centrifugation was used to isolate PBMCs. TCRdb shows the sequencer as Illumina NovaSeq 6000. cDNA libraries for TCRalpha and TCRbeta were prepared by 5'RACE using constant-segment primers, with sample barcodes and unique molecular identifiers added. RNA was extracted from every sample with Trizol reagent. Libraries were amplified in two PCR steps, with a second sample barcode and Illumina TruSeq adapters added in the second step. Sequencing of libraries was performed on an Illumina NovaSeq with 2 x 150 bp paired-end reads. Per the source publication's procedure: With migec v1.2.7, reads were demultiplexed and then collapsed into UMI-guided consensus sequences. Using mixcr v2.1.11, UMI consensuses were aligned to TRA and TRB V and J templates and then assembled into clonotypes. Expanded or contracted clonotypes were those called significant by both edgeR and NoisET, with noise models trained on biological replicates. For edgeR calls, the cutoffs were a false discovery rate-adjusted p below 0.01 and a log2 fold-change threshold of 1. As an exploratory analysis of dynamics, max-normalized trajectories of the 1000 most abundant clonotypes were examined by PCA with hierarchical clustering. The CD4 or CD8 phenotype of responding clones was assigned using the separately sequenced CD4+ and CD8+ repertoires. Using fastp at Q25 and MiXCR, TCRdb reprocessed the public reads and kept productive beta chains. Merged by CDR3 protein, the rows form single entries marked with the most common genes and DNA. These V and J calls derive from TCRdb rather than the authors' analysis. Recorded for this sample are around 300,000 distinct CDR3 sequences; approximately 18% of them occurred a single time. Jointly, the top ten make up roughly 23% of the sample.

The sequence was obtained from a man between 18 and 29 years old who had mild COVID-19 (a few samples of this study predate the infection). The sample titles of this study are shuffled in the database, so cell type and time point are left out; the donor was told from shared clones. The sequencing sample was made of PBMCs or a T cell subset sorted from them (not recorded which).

The encoded CDR3 is CATSDFTGNEQFF. The DNA sequence is given as TGTGCCACCAGTGATTTTACGGGGAATGAGCAGTTCTTC. Recombination joined TRBV24-1 with TRBJ2-1; 5 matching bases give a weak D call of TRBD2. The CDR3 contains 13 residues, cysteine and phenylalanine counted. Only the CDR3 part of the read is kept: 39 bases, read in frame from the first base. V lost 1 base and J lost 7 bases; the stretch between them is 7 bases long. CDR1 and CDR2 are drawn from the germline V gene: KGHDR, SFDVKD.